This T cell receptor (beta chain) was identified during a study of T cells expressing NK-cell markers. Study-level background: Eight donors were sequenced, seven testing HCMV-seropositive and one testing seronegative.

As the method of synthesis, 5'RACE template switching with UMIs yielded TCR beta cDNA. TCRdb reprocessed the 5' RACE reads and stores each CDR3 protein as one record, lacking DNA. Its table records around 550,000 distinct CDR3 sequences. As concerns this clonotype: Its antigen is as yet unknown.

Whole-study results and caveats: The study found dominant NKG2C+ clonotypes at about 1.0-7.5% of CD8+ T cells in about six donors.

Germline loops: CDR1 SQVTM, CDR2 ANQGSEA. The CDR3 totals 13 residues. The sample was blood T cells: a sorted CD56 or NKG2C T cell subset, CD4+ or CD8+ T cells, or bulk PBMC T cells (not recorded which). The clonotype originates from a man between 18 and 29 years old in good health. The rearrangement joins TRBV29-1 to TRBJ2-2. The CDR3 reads CSVVLVLTGELFF.